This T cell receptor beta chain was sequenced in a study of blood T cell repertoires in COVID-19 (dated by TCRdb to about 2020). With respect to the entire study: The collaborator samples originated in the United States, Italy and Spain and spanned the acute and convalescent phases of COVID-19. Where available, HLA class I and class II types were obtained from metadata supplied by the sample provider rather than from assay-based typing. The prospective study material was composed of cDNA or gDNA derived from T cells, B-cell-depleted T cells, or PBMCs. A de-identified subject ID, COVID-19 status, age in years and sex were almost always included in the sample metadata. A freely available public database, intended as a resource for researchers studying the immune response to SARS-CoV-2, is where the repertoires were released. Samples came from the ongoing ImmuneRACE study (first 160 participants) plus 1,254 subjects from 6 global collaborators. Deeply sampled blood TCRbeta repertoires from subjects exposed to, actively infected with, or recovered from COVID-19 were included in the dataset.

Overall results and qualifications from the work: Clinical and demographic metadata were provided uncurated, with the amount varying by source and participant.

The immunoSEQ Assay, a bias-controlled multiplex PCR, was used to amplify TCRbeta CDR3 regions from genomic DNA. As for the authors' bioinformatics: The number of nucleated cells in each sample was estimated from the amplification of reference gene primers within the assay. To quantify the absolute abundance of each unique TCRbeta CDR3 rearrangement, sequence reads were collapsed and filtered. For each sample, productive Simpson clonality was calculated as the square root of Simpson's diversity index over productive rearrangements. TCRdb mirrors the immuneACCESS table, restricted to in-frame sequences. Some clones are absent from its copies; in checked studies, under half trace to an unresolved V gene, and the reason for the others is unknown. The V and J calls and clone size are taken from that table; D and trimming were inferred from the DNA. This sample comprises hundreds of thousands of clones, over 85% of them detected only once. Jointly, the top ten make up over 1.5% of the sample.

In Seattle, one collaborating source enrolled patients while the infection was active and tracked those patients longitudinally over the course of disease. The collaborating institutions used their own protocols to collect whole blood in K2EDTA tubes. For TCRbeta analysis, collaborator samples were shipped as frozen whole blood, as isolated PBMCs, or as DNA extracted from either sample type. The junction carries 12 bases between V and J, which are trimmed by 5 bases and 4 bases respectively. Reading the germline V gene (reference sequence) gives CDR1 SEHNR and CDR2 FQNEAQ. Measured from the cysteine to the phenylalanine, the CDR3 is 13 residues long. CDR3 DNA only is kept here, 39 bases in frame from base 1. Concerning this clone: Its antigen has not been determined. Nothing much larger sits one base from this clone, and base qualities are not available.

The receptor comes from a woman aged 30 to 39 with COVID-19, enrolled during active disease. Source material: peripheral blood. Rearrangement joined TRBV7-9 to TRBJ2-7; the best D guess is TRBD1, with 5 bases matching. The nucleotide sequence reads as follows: TGTGCCAGCAGCAGCAGGGTGGGGTACGAGCAGTACTTC. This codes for CASSSRVGYEQYF.